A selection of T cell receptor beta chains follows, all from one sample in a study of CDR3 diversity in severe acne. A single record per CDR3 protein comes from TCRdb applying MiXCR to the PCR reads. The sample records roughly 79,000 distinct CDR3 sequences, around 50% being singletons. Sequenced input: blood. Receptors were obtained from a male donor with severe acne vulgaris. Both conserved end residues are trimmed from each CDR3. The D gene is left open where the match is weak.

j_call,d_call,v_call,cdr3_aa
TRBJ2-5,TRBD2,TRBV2,ASSSLSGRGETQY
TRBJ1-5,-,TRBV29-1,SVWDYDSNQPQH
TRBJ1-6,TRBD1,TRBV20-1,SPGTDNSPLH
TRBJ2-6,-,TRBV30,AWRRGANVLT
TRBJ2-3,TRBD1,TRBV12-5,ASGPGTGGTDTQY
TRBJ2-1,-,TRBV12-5,ASAIGYNEQF
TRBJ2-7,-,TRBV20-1,SARGRSYEQY
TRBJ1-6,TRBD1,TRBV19,ASSGGQGALCSYNSPLH
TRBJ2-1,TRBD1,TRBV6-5,ASTNPGGSEQF
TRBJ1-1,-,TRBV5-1,ASSLAESRAQHAMNTEAF
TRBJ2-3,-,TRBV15,ATRDTLDSIADTQY
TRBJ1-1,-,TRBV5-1,ASSFSGNTEAF